This T cell receptor (beta chain) originates from a study of Graves' ophthalmopathy and Graves' hyperthyroidism. Findings and limits, study-wide: The blood repertoire also included most expanded thyroid clonotypes above 0.001 frequency. Both an approximately 70% sensitivity and a roughly 72% specificity characterized the model's predictions of ophthalmopathy progression. For separating ophthalmopathy from stable hyperthyroidism, a 13-signature model gave under 90% sensitivity and around 76% specificity.

Germline CDR1 and CDR2: GTSNPN and SVGIG (reference sequence). The V gene lost 4 bases and the J gene lost 0 bases, with 16 bases spanning the gap. CDR3 length: 16 residues. Amplified TCR beta CDR3 regions were obtained using RNA transcripts as template. An initial RT-PCR round employing HTBI primers preceded a second-round multiplex PCR. TCRdb processed the multiplex PCR reads anew with MiXCR; each CDR3 protein has one entry. The table records about 400,000 distinct CDR3 sequences, roughly 18% of them present only once. This clonotype has at least ten counts. Its specificity is unknown. V is TRBV30 and J is TRBJ1-5; D is ambiguous. The sequence came from a woman younger than 35 with Graves' ophthalmopathy. Sequencing input: peripheral blood. The CDR3 sequence is CAWILAEGYSNQPQHF. The CDR3 DNA is TGTGCCTGGATCCTAGCCGAAGGTTATAGCAATCAGCCCCAGCATTTT. The full variable domain, in which reference TRBV30 and TRBJ1-5 provide the parts outside the CDR3, is SQTIHQWPATLVQPVGSPLSLECTVEGTSNPNLYWYRQAAGRGLQLLFYSVGIGQISSEVPQNLSASRPQDRQFILSSKKLLLSDSGFYLCAWILAEGYSNQPQHFGDGTRLSIL.